Presented here are 13 T cell receptor beta chains from one specimen sequenced in a study of T-cell reconstitution after alpha-beta-depleted transplantation in children. Unique molecular identifiers were used to barcode this TCRbeta library. Via MiXCR, TCRdb re-called the PCR reads, giving one row per CDR3 protein. The sample has roughly 670,000 distinct CDR3 sequences; about an eighth are singletons. The source material was PBMCs, sampled before TCRalphabeta/CD19-depleted stem cell transplant. All receptors derive from a girl aged 2-10 years with congenital amegakaryocytic thrombocytopenia, due to receive a stem cell transplant.

This clonotype was observed at least ten times. The genes are TRBV29-1 and TRBJ2-7, with D possibly TRBD2 on 6 matching bases. This CDR3 is 12 amino acids long. Germline-derived CDR1 and CDR2 are SQVTM and ANQGSEA. The ends were cut back, 3 bases at V and 0 bases at J, with 6 bases in the middle. CDR3 sequence (DNA): TGCAGCGTTGAGACTAGCTCCTACGAGCAGTACTTC. Translation: CSVETSSYEQYF.

This clonotype was counted at least ten times. V is TRBV7-6 and J is TRBJ1-5; perhaps TRBD1 as D (6 bases). Trimming left V 0 bases short and J 3 bases short, with 9 bases between. Germline V gene lookup returns CDR1 SGHVS and CDR2 FNYEAQ. This CDR3 region has 15 residues. The DNA of the CDR3 is TGTGCCAGCAGCTTAGCCCCGGGACACAATCAGCCCCAGCATTTT. It codes for CASSLAPGHNQPQHF.

V is TRBV12-3 or TRBV12-4 and J is TRBJ2-7; possibly TRBD2 for D (5 bases). Trimming removed 5 bases from V and 3 bases from J, with 14 bases in between. The CDR3 contains 14 residues. CDR3 loop: CASSQRDFGYEQYF. CDR3 coding DNA: TGTGCCAGCAGTCAACGGGATTTCGGCTACGAGCAGTACTTC.

This clonotype was recorded many times. The rearrangement links TRBV12-3 or TRBV12-4 to TRBJ2-3; 11 nucleotides line up with TRBD1. The CDR3 has 15 amino acids. The V gene end was trimmed by 6 bases and the J gene end by 6 bases; junction bases not matched to a gene: 8. The CDR3 reads CASSTRTGGEDTQYF. For the CDR3, the DNA is TGTGCCAGCAGCACCCGGACAGGGGGCGAGGATACGCAGTATTTT.

Many counts were recorded for this clonotype. The chain combines TRBV29-1 with TRBJ1-3; D is uncertain. This CDR3 is 14 amino acids long. Trimming took 6 bases from V and 3 from J, leaving 15 bases between them. Germline CDR1 SQVTM, CDR2 ANQGSEA. The CDR3 reads CSVLRAPGGNTIYF. The DNA of the CDR3 is TGCAGCGTACTCCGGGCCCCGGGTGGAAACACCATATATTTT.

This clonotype was recorded at least ten times. This chain links TRBV29-1 with TRBJ2-1; 8 nucleotides align to TRBD2. V was clipped by 6 bases and J by 5 bases; unmatched bases: 21. The CDR3 sequence is 18 residues long. CDR1 SQVTM and CDR2 ANQGSEA come from the germline V gene. DNA for the CDR3: TGCAGCGTGATACGGGTGGGCTCGGCGGGAGGTCGGAACAATGAGCAGTTCTTC. Its translation: CSVIRVGSAGGRNNEQFF.

This clonotype has a count of ten or more. The chain has TRBV6-1 and TRBJ2-3, with unresolved D. The CDR3 is 14 amino acids. Germline CDR1 reads MNHNS; CDR2 reads SASEGT. V lost 3 bases and J 0 bases, leaving 7 bases between the germline ends. The CDR3 reads CASSEMVSTDTQYF. The DNA for the CDR3 is TGTGCCAGCAGTGAGATGGTCAGCACAGATACGCAGTATTTT.

This clonotype was recorded many times. V and J are TRBV29-1 and TRBJ2-5; no clear D. V lost 3 bases and J 4 bases, leaving 15 bases between the germline ends. The CDR3 extends over 14 amino acids. Germline CDR1 is SQVTM and CDR2 is ANQGSEA. This CDR3 reads CSVDVGIFRETQYF. CDR3 nucleotide sequence: TGCAGCGTTGACGTGGGGATCTTTCGAGAGACCCAGTACTTC.

This clonotype was seen at least ten times. The V and J genes are TRBV5-6 and TRBJ1-2, with D tentatively TRBD1 (5 bases). The ends were cut back, 0 bases at V and 4 bases at J, with 7 bases in the middle. This CDR3 is built from 13 residues. Germline values: CDR1 SGHDT, CDR2 YYEEEE. The chain's CDR3 is CASSLAGIYGYTF. For the CDR3, the DNA is TGTGCCAGCAGCTTGGCAGGGATCTATGGCTACACCTTC.

This clonotype showed up many times. J is TRBJ2-7 and V is TRBV7-8; maybe TRBD1 (5 bases). CDR3 length: 15 residues. V gave up 0 bases and J gave up 3 bases, with 12 bases separating them. Per the germline V gene, CDR1 is SGHVS and CDR2 is FQNEAQ. CDR3 bases: TGTGCCAGCAGCTTAGCCCTGCAGGGTGACTACGAGCAGTACTTC. Residues: CASSLALQGDYEQYF.

This clonotype was counted a few times. V is TRBV5-1 and J is TRBJ1-6; 7 bases agree with TRBD1. CDR3 length equals 14 residues. Germline trimming cut 6 bases from V and 7 bases from J; bases unmatched to any gene: 7. Looked up from germline, CDR1 is SGHRS and CDR2 is YFSETQ. Here the CDR3 DNA reads TGCGCCAGCACAGGGGGGGGGAGAAATTCACCCCTCCACTTT. Its protein is CASTGGGRNSPLHF.

This clonotype was observed at least ten times. The chain couples TRBV12-3 or TRBV12-4 to TRBJ2-1, with TRBD2 as a possible D gene (5 bases). With 3 bases removed from V and 8 bases from J, the gap between germline ends came to 8 bases. CDR3 size: 12 residues. CDR3 coding DNA: TGTGCCAGCAGTTTTTCAGCGGATGAGCAGTTCTTC. Protein sequence: CASSFSADEQFF.

This clonotype occurred many times. The chain combines TRBV7-3 with TRBJ1-1, with unresolved D. Trimming left V 3 bases short and J 0 bases short, with 5 bases between. CDR3 length: 13 amino acids. CDR1 and CDR2 from the germline V gene are SGHTA and FQGTGA. CDR3 protein: CASSLIMNTEAFF. The DNA for the CDR3 is TGTGCCAGCAGCTTGATTATGAACACTGAAGCTTTCTTT.